This T cell receptor (beta chain) came from a study of OX40 agonist ivuxolimab in advanced cancers. Study in general: Across the patients, intravenous ivuxolimab was delivered every 2 weeks at 0.01 to 10 mg/kg. Averaging 60 years in age, with a range of about 23 to 80, the cohort was about 86% male.

The study's findings and limits: At 0.1 to 3.0 mg/kg and by week 6, clonal expansion occurred in CD4+ and CD8+ blood T cells.

Trimming at V came to 6 bases and at J to 0 bases, leaving 5 bases not matched to a gene. This CDR3 spans 14 amino acids. Germline CDR1 is SGHDT and CDR2 is YYEEEE. The protocol was immunoSEQ multiplex PCR, while the TCRdb copy is restricted to in-frame clones and leaves out a portion. The table records about 22,000 clones, 77% of them present only once. Excluded were patients having autoimmune disease history or systemic immunosuppression. For this clone: Its antigen is unknown.

This chain joins TRBV5-6 and TRBJ1-2; 7 nucleotides match TRBD1. The clonotype comes from an adult with an advanced solid tumor such as melanoma, head and neck, liver or kidney cancer. The input for sequencing was CD4+ or CD8+ T cells sorted from blood, taken in a trial of the OX40 agonist ivuxolimab. The CDR3 is CASTRTGSNYGYTF. The CDR3 DNA is TGTGCCAGCACCCGGACAGGCTCTAACTATGGCTACACCTTC.